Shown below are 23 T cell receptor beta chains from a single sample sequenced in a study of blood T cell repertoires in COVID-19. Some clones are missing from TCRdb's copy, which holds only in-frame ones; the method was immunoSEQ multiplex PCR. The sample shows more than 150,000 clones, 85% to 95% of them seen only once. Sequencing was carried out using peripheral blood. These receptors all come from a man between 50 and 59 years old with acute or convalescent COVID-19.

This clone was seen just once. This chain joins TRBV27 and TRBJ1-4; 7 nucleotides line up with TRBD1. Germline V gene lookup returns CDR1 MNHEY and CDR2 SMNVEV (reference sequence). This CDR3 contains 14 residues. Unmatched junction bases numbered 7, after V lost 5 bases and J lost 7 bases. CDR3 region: CASSTLHRGEKLFF. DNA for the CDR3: TGTGCCAGCAGTACCCTACACAGGGGTGAAAAACTGTTTTTT.

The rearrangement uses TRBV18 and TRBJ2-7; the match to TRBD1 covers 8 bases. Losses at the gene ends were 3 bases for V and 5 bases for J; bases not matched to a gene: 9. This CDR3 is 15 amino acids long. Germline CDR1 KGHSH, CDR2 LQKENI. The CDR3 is CASSPNRGRDHEQYF. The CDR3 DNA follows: TGTGCCAGCTCACCCAACAGGGGGAGAGACCACGAGCAGTACTTC.

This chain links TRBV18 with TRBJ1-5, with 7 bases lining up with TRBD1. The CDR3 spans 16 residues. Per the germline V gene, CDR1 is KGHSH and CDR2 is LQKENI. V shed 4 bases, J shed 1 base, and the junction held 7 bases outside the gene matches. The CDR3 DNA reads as TGTGCCAGCTCACTACCGGGACAGCCAAGCAATCAGCCCCAGCATTTT. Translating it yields CASSLPGQPSNQPQHF.

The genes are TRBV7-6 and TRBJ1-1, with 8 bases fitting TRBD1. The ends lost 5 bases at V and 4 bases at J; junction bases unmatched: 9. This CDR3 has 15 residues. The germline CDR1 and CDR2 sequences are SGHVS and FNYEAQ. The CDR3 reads CASSPPRDRSTEAFF. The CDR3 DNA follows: TGTGCCAGCAGCCCTCCCCGGGACAGGTCCACTGAAGCTTTCTTT.

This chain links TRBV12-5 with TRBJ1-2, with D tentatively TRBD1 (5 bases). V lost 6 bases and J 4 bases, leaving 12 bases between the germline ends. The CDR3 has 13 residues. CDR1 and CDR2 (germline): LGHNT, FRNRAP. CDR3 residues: CASGPQGVYGYTF. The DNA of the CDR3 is TGTGCTAGTGGCCCGCAAGGGGTCTATGGCTACACCTTC.

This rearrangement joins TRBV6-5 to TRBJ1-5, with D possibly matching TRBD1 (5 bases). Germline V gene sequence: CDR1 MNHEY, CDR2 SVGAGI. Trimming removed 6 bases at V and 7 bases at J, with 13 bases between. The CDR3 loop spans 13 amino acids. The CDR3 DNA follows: TGTGCCAGCAGCGCAGGGTTAAGCCAGCCCCAGCATTTT. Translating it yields CASSAGLSQPQHF.

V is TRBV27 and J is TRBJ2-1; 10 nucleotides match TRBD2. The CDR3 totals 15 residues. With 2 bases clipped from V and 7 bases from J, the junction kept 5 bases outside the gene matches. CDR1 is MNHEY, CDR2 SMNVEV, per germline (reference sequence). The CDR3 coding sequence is TGTGCCAGCAGTTTAGGGGGACTAGCGCCAAATGAGCAGTTCTTC. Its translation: CASSLGGLAPNEQFF.

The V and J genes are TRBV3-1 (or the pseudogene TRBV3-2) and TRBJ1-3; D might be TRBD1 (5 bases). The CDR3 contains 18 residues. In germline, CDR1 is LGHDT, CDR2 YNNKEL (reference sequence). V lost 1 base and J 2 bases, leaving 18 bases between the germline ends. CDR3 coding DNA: TGTGCCAGCAGCCAAGTGGTTCGGAAGGGGAATACTGGAAACACCATATATTTT. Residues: CASSQVVRKGNTGNTIYF.

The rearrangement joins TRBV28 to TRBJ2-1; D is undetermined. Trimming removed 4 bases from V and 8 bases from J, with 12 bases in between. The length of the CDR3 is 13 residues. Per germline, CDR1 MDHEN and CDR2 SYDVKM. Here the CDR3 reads CASSSTVVHEQFF. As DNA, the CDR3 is TGTGCCAGCAGTTCAACAGTGGTCCATGAGCAGTTCTTC.

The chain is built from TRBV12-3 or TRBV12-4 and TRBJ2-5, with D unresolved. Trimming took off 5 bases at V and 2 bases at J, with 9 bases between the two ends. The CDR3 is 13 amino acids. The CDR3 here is CASSLHSQETQYF. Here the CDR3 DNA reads TGTGCCAGCAGTCTCCACAGTCAAGAGACCCAGTACTTC.

The CDR3: CASSRQGDTEAFF. The CDR3 DNA reads as TGTGCCAGTAGTAGGCAGGGCGACACTGAAGCTTTCTTT. J is TRBJ1-1 and V is TRBV19; TRBD1 might be the D (5 bases). CDR1 is LNHDA, CDR2 SQIVND, per germline (reference sequence). CDR3 length: 13 amino acids. V was shortened by 4 bases and J by 3 bases, with 9 bases between the two germline ends. Full variable domain (missing parts from reference TRBV19 and TRBJ1-1): DGGITQSPKYLFRKEGQNVTLSCEQNLNHDAMYWYRQDPGQGLRLIYYSQIVNDFQKGDIAEGYSVSREKKESFPLTVTSAQKNPTAFYLCASSRQGDTEAFFGQGTRLTVV.

CDR3 region: CASSENGAVETQYF. CDR3 nucleotide sequence: TGTGCCAGCAGTGAAAATGGGGCTGTGGAGACCCAGTACTTC. V and J are TRBV2 and TRBJ2-5; D is perhaps TRBD1 (5 bases). Germline lookup yields CDR1 SNHLY and CDR2 FYNNEI. V was cut by 2 bases and J by 5 bases, with 12 bases left in between. The CDR3 spans 14 residues.

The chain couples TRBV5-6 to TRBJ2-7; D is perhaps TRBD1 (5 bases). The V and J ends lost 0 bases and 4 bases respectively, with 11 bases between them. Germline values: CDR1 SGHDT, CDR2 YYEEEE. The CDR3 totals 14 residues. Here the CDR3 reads CASSLGRVTYEQYV. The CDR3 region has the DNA TGTGCCAGCAGCTTGGGCAGGGTTACATACGAGCAGTACGTC.

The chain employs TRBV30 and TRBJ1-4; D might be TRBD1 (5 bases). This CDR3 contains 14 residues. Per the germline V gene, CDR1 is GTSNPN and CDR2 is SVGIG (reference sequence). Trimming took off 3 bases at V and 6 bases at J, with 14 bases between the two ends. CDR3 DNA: TGTGCCTGGAGCGACTCCGGGGGGGATGAAAAACTGTTTTTT. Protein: CAWSDSGGDEKLFF.

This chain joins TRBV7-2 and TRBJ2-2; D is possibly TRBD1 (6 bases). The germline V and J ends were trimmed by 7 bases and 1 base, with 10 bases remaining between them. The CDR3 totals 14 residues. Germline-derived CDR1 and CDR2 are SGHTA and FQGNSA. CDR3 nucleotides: TGTGCCAGCACTCAGGACAGGAACACCGGGGAGCTGTTTTTT. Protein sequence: CASTQDRNTGELFF.

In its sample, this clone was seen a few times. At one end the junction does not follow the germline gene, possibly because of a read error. CDR3 sequence: CASGEQQPQHF. CDR3 sequence (DNA): TGTGCCAGCGGTGAGCAGCAGCCCCAGCATTTT. This sequence joins TRBV6-1 and TRBJ1-5; D not certain. The CDR3 has 11 residues. Per the germline V gene, CDR1 is MNHNS and CDR2 is SASEGT.

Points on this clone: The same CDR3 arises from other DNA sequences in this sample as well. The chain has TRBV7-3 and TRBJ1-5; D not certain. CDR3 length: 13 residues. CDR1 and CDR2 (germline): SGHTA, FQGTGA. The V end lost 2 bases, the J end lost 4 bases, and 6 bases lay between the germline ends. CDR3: CASSLGQNQPQHF. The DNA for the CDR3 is TGTGCCAGCAGCTTAGGTCAGAATCAGCCCCAGCATTTT.

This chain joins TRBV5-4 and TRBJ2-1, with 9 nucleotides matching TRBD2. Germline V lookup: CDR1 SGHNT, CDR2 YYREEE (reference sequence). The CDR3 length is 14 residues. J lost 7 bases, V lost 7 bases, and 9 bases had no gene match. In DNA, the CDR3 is TGTGCCAGCCGAACCGGGACTAGCATAAATGAGCAGTTCTTC. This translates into CASRTGTSINEQFF.

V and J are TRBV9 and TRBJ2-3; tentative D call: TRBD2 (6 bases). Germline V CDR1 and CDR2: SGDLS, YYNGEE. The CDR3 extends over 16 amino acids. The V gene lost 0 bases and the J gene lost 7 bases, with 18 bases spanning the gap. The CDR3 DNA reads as TGTGCCAGCAGCGTAGGTGTAGGAAGAGGCGGGAATACGCAGTATTTT. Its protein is CASSVGVGRGGNTQYF.

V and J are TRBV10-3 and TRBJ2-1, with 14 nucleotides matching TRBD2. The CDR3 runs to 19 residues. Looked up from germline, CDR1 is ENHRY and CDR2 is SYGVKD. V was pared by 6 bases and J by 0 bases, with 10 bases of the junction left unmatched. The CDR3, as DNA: TGTGCCATCAGAGACGGGACTAGCGGGAGCGGATCCTCCTACAATGAGCAGTTCTTC. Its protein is CAIRDGTSGSGSSYNEQFF.

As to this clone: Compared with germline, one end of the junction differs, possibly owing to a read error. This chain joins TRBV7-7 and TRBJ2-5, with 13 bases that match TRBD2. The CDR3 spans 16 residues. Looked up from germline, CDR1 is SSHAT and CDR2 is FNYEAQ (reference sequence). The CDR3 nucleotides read TGTGCTAGCAGCACAGGACTAGCGGGGGCCAAAGAGACCCAGTACTTC. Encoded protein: CASSTGLAGAKETQYF. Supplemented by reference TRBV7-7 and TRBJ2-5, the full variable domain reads GAGVSQSPRYKVTKRGQDVTLRCDPISSHATLYWYQQALGQGPEFLTYFNYEAQPDKSGLPSDRFSAERPEGSISTLTIQRTEQRDSAMYRCASSTGLAGAKETQYFGPGTRLLVL.

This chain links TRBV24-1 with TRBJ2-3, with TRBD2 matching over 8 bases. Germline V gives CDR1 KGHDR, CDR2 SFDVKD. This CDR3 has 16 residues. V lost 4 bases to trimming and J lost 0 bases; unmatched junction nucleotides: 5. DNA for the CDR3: TGTGCCACCAGTGAAACTACGGGGGGGAGCACAGATACGCAGTATTTT. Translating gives CATSETTGGSTDTQYF.

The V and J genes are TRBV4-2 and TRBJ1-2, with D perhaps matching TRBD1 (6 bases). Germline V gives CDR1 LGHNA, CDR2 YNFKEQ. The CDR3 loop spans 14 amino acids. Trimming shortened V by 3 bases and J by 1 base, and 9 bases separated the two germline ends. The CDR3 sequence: CASSQGDNNYGYTF. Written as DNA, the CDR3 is TGTGCCAGCAGCCAGGGGGACAATAACTATGGCTACACCTTC.